This is a list of T cell receptor beta chains from one sample in a study of cytomegalovirus exposure and HLA in healthy donors. Produced via immunoSEQ multiplex PCR; TCRdb's table is partial and in-frame only. In the table there are around 91,000 clones, roughly 73% of which are singletons. The source material was PBMCs. The source is a male donor in good health and CMV-seropositive. Each CDR3 is given with its conserved first and last residue.

V gene: TRBV15
J gene: TRBJ2-7
CDR3 length: 11
CDR3 protein: CATGNGYEQYF

V gene: TRBV27
J gene: TRBJ1-5
CDR3 length: 14
CDR3 protein: CASSSTGMGQPQHF

V gene: TRBV28
J gene: TRBJ2-1
CDR3 length: 11
CDR3 protein: CASSSRSEQFF

V gene: TRBV5-5
J gene: TRBJ2-7
CDR3 length: 16
CDR3 protein: CASSPSRDSHGYEQYF

V gene: TRBV19
J gene: TRBJ2-5
CDR3 length: 14
CDR3 protein: CASSIVPQGETQYF

V gene: TRBV21-1
J gene: TRBJ1-1
CDR3 length: 13
CDR3 protein: CASSLKQRGSAFF

V gene: TRBV6-1
J gene: TRBJ2-2
CDR3 length: 15
CDR3 protein: CASSEAGAHTGELFF

V gene: TRBV5-6
J gene: TRBJ2-7
CDR3 length: 13
CDR3 protein: CASSLLACYEQYF

V gene: TRBV7-2
J gene: TRBJ1-4
CDR3 length: 16
CDR3 protein: CASSLGRQGAFQKLFF

V gene: TRBV27
J gene: TRBJ2-1
CDR3 length: 15
CDR3 protein: CASSIGLAGVREQFF

V gene: TRBV6-1
J gene: TRBJ2-1
CDR3 length: 15
CDR3 protein: CATLVGAGYRNEQFF

V gene: TRBV15
J gene: TRBJ1-1
CDR3 length: 15
CDR3 protein: CATSSEQGDGTEAFF

V gene: TRBV19
J gene: TRBJ1-6
CDR3 length: 14
CDR3 protein: CASSMWDRNSPLHF

V gene: TRBV2
J gene: TRBJ2-1
CDR3 length: 15
CDR3 protein: CASSETSGRHNEQFF

V gene: TRBV30
J gene: TRBJ1-1
CDR3 length: 17
CDR3 protein: CAWSARTGAPRWTEAFF

V gene: TRBV11-3
J gene: TRBJ2-1
CDR3 length: 15
CDR3 protein: CASSPGQGYDNEQFF

V gene: TRBV5-1
J gene: TRBJ2-5
CDR3 length: 18
CDR3 protein: CASSPYGQLNQVGETQYF

V gene: TRBV10-1
J gene: TRBJ2-2
CDR3 length: 15
CDR3 protein: CASSDRDTSTGELFF

V gene: TRBV23-1
J gene: TRBJ2-1
CDR3 length: 13
CDR3 protein: CASSQLAVNEQFF

V gene: TRBV28
J gene: TRBJ2-3
CDR3 length: 16
CDR3 protein: CASSTPDRLPPDTQYF

V gene: TRBV7-3
J gene: TRBJ2-2
CDR3 length: 18
CDR3 protein: CASSPFRQGYRATGELFF

V gene: TRBV5-1
J gene: TRBJ2-7
CDR3 length: 15
CDR3 protein: CASSGGTSGGDEQYF

V gene: TRBV30
J gene: TRBJ2-5
CDR3 length: 11
CDR3 protein: CAWTSRETQYF

V gene: TRBV2
J gene: TRBJ2-7
CDR3 length: 13
CDR3 protein: CASRPGVDYEQYF